The sequence of this TCR beta chain was determined in a study of human T cells and chemical hapten exposure. Across the study: The scalp of each patient received a weekly diphenylcyclopropenone dose for the full approximately 24-week study. Patients, largely female, had alopecia areata, totalis or universalis.

This CDR3 has 14 residues. Germline lookup yields CDR1 SGHNT and CDR2 YYREEE (reference sequence). Concerning this clonotype: Its antigen is not known. At one end, the junction sequence differs from germline, possibly due to a read error.

Time point: pre-sensitization, week 0. Treatment defined: therapeutic diphenylcyclopropenone sensitization with weekly scalp DPC. Study-wide points: There was no change with DPC sensitization in TCRs above 1 in 1000 frequency.

The library tagged individual cDNA molecules with unique molecular identifiers. Via MiXCR, TCRdb re-called the RACE reads, giving one row per CDR3 protein. In the table there are roughly 110,000 distinct CDR3 sequences, 10% to 15% of which are singletons. This clonotype originated in a woman in her 50s with alopecia areata. Some clones in this sample may be carry-over from other donors' samples. Sequencing was performed on whole blood, taken in connection with sensitization to the hapten diphenylcyclopropenone (DPC). This chain joins TRBV5-4 and TRBJ2-6; D not resolved. CDR3 in DNA: TGTGCCAGCAGCTCCCGCTCTGGGACCAACGTCCTGACTTTC. Translating gives CASSSRSGTNVLTF. The full variable domain, its missing parts supplied by reference TRBV5-4 and TRBJ2-6, is ETGVTQSPTHLIKTRGQQVTLRCSSQSGHNTVSWYQQALGQGPQFIFQYYREEENGRGNFPPRFSGLQFPNYSSELNVNALELDDSALYLCASSSRSGTNVLTFGAGSRLTVL.